Sequencing of this TCR beta chain was carried out in a study of cytomegalovirus exposure and HLA in healthy donors. Study-level results: In vitro confirmation showed three CMV-associated chains to be CMV antigen specific. An analysis was carried out later, and it reportedly showed fewer N-insertions in an Asian-associated ancestry cluster than the approximately 700-donor mean.

Among the donors, all were healthy bone marrow donors. Researchers ran the PCR with 60 Vbeta and 13 Jbeta primers. Libraries were prepared by immunoSEQ multiplex PCR; TCRdb keeps only in-frame clonotypes and omits some of them. The sample contains tens of thousands of clones, 80% of which appear only once. About this clone: Antigen specificity is unknown.

The sample consisted of PBMCs. This TCR was sampled from a male donor in good health and CMV-seronegative.

The DNA for the CDR3 is TGTGCCAGCAGCCAAGGTACTGCAGGACAGGGGGCCCTCAGCCCCTTCAATCAGCCCCAGCATTTT. Protein: CASSQGTAGQGALSPFNQPQHF. V usage is TRBV4-2 and J usage is TRBJ1-5, with 11 bases matching TRBD1. Germline values: CDR1 LGHNA, CDR2 YNFKEQ. There are 22 residues in the CDR3. V lost 1 base, J lost 3 bases, and 20 bases stayed unmatched.